These 29 T cell receptor beta chains came from one sample sequenced in a study of blood T cell repertoires in COVID-19. Sequencing was performed with immunoSEQ multiplex PCR; in TCRdb, only in-frame clones are kept and a portion is missing. The sample includes 100,000 to 150,000 clones, around nine tenths of them seen just once. The sequenced sample consisted of peripheral blood. Receptors were obtained from a woman in her 50s with active or convalescent COVID-19.

This chain connects TRBV19 to TRBJ2-5; 9 bases match TRBD2. There are 17 residues in the CDR3. V dropped 0 bases and J dropped 5; count of bases not matched to a gene: 10. Germline lookup yields CDR1 LNHDA and CDR2 SQIVND (reference sequence). The DNA of the CDR3 is TGTGCCAGTAGTATAGATATAGCGGGAGACTCGGGGGAGACCCAGTACTTC. This gives the protein CASSIDIAGDSGETQYF.

The rearrangement uses TRBV5-4 and TRBJ2-1; unclear D gene. The V end was cut by 1 base, the J end by 4 bases, with 6 bases between. The CDR3 sequence is 13 residues long. Germline V gives CDR1 SGHNT, CDR2 YYREEE (reference sequence). CDR3 region: CASSLREYNEQFF. The CDR3 nucleotides are TGTGCCAGCAGCTTGCGAGAATACAATGAGCAGTTCTTC.

V is TRBV7-2 and J is TRBJ2-2, with TRBD1 identical over 9 bases. CDR3 length: 16 amino acids. CDR1 and CDR2 from the germline V gene are SGHTA and FQGNSA. Trimming cost V 5 bases and J 0 bases; bases outside gene matches: 4. The CDR3 DNA reads as TGTGCCAGCAGCCGGAGACAGGGGGCGAACACCGGGGAGCTGTTTTTT. Translating it yields CASSRRQGANTGELFF.

In its sample, this clone was seen a few times. The gene calls are TRBV7-8 and TRBJ1-1; a possible D gene is TRBD1 (6 bases). V lost 5 bases to trimming and J lost 3 bases, with 10 bases between them. This CDR3 is built from 13 residues. Looked up from germline, CDR1 is SGHVS and CDR2 is FQNEAQ. Here the CDR3 reads CASSQQGYTEAFF. CDR3 nucleotide sequence: TGTGCCAGCAGCCAACAGGGCTACACTGAAGCTTTCTTT.

The J gene is TRBJ1-5, the V gene TRBV28; 8 bases line up with TRBD1. J was trimmed by 6 bases and V by 6 bases; bases with no gene match: 13. Germline CDR1 and CDR2: MDHEN and SYDVKM. This CDR3 comprises 16 residues. Written as DNA, the CDR3 is TGTGCCAGCAGCAGACAACAGGGGGTAGGTAGTCAGCCCCAGCATTTT. It is translated as CASSRQQGVGSQPQHF.

The DNA for the CDR3 is TGTGCCAGCAGCCACTCAGGGGAGGGCCAAATAGAGCAGTTCTTC. Translating gives CASSHSGEGQIEQFF. The rearrangement links TRBV3-1 (or the pseudogene TRBV3-2) to TRBJ2-1; D is perhaps TRBD2 (7 bases). Trimming stripped 3 bases from V and 10 bases from J, with 19 bases between. CDR1 and CDR2 (germline): LGHDT, YNNKEL (reference sequence). This CDR3 is built from 15 residues.

For the CDR3, the DNA is TGTGCCAGCCCTAACGGGACAGGGTGCTACGAGCAGTACTTC. Its protein is CASPNGTGCYEQYF. The chain recombines TRBV18 with TRBJ2-7; 9 bases line up with TRBD1. The V and J ends lost 8 bases and 3 bases, in that order; junction bases with no gene match: 8. Looked up from germline, CDR1 is KGHSH and CDR2 is LQKENI. The CDR3 totals 14 residues. Full variable domain (missing parts from reference TRBV18 and TRBJ2-7): NAGVMQNPRHLVRRRGQEARLRCSPMKGHSHVYWYRQLPEEGLKFMVYLQKENIIDESGMPKERFSAEFPKEGPSILRIQQVVRGDSAAYFCASPNGTGCYEQYFGPGTRLTVT.

This clone was detected once. J is TRBJ2-3 and V is TRBV5-1; a weak D match, TRBD1 (6 bases). Germline values: CDR1 SGHRS, CDR2 YFSETQ. V lost 9 bases and J 2 bases, leaving 19 bases between the germline ends. There are 15 residues in the CDR3. CDR3 amino acids: CATTTGTRATDTQYF. The CDR3 DNA reads TGCGCCACCACCACCGGGACAAGAGCCACAGATACGCAGTATTTT.

The rearrangement uses TRBV10-3 and TRBJ2-7, with 7 positions matching TRBD2. Unmatched junction bases numbered 7, after V lost 8 bases and J lost 3 bases. CDR3 length: 13 residues. Germline assignment: CDR1 ENHRY and CDR2 SYGVKD. CDR3 sequence reads: CAIRGEVLYEQYF. Written as DNA, the CDR3 is TGTGCCATCCGGGGGGAGGTCCTCTACGAGCAGTACTTC.

The J gene is TRBJ2-1, the V gene TRBV7-2; a possible D gene is TRBD1 (6 bases). V lost 5 bases and J 7 bases, leaving 18 bases between the germline ends. Germline V gene sequence: CDR1 SGHTA, CDR2 FQGNSA. CDR3 length equals 15 residues. The CDR3 DNA is TGTGCCAGCAGCCCAAGCTTCCGGGACAAAAATGAGCAGTTCTTC. This encodes CASSPSFRDKNEQFF.

This clone came up once. This chain connects TRBV6-5 to TRBJ1-1, with a weak D call TRBD1 (5 bases). This CDR3 region has 13 residues. Trimming pared 8 bases from V and 6 bases from J, leaving 16 bases between. Germline CDR1 and CDR2: MNHEY and SVGAGI. CDR3 sequence: CASWGRVVAEAFF. CDR3 sequence (DNA): TGTGCCAGCTGGGGCAGGGTCGTCGCTGAAGCTTTCTTT.

This chain connects TRBV28 to TRBJ1-1; TRBD1 aligns across 7 bases. The CDR3 length is 14 residues. CDR1 is MDHEN, CDR2 SYDVKM, per germline. V shed 6 bases and J 2 bases; nucleotides not matched to a gene: 6. CDR3 sequence: CASSQTGANTEAFF. The DNA for the CDR3 is TGTGCCAGCAGCCAAACAGGGGCCAACACTGAAGCTTTCTTT.

There are a few counts of this clone. The junction shows a germline mismatch at one end, possibly a read error. The chain uses TRBV7-2 and TRBJ2-7, with 11 bases lining up with TRBD2. CDR3 length: 14 amino acids. The germline gives CDR1 SGHTA, CDR2 FQGNSA. The chain's CDR3 is CASSLAGGYYEQYF. The CDR3 coding sequence is TGTGCCAGCAGTTTAGCGGGAGGGTACTACGAGCAGTACTTC.

The chain carries TRBV6-1 and TRBJ1-2; D uncertain. The V gene lost 0 bases and the J gene lost 1 base, with 18 bases spanning the gap. The CDR3 extends over 18 amino acids. Germline CDR1 MNHNS, CDR2 SASEGT. The CDR3 nucleotides are TGTGCCAGCAGTGAAGCGGTGAACAGCTTGGGCTTTAACTATGGCTACACCTTC. This sequence encodes CASSEAVNSLGFNYGYTF.

This chain joins TRBV6-5 and TRBJ1-1; TRBD1 agrees at 10 bases. Per the germline V gene, CDR1 is MNHEY and CDR2 is SVGAGI. Trimming at V came to 6 bases and at J to 6 bases, leaving 4 bases not matched to a gene. This CDR3 has 13 residues. CDR3 DNA sequence: TGTGCCAGCAGACCGACAGGGGGCGCTGAAGCTTTCTTT. This codes for CASRPTGGAEAFF.

This sequence joins TRBV29-1 and TRBJ2-3, with D possibly matching TRBD1 (6 bases). The V end lost 4 bases, the J end lost 2 bases, and 7 bases lay between the germline ends. The germline CDR1 and CDR2 sequences are SQVTM and ANQGSEA. The length of the CDR3 is 12 residues. CDR3 sequence: CSVGQATDTQYF. CDR3 DNA sequence: TGCAGCGTTGGACAGGCCACAGATACGCAGTATTTT.

The V gene is TRBV3-1 (or the pseudogene TRBV3-2), the J gene TRBJ2-5; TRBD2 agrees at 7 bases. Looked up from germline, CDR1 is LGHDT and CDR2 is YNNKEL (reference sequence). The junction had 8 bases not matched to a gene; V was cut back by 2 bases and J by 5 bases. This CDR3 comprises 15 residues. CDR3 sequence (DNA): TGTGCCAGCAGCCAACTTCCAGCGGGAAAGGAGACCCAGTACTTC. Residues: CASSQLPAGKETQYF.

The V gene is TRBV3-1 (or the pseudogene TRBV3-2), the J gene TRBJ1-6; TRBD1 might be the D (6 bases). The CDR3 contains 18 residues. CDR1 LGHDT and CDR2 YNNKEL come from the germline V gene (reference sequence). With 4 bases removed from V and 0 bases from J, the gap between germline ends came to 16 bases. CDR3 bases: TGTGCCAGCAGCCCATCATCAGGGGTGAGCTCCTATAATTCACCCCTCCACTTT. It yields the protein CASSPSSGVSSYNSPLHF.

This clone was seen more than once but under ten times. This chain joins TRBV4-1 and TRBJ1-3, with a possible D match to TRBD1 (6 bases). CDR3 length: 16 residues. Germline V gives CDR1 MGHRA, CDR2 YSYEKL. The V end lost 3 bases, the J end lost 6 bases, and 18 bases lay between the germline ends. DNA of the CDR3: TGCGCCAGCAGCCACCCACCTATGGGGGCACAAAACACCATATATTTT. It translates to CASSHPPMGAQNTIYF.

The chain is built from TRBV28 and TRBJ1-1; unclear D gene. This CDR3 has 15 residues. Germline CDR1 is MDHEN and CDR2 is SYDVKM. V lost 3 bases, J lost 2 bases, and 13 bases lay in between. The CDR3 loop reads CASSLIVGLNTEAFF. The DNA for the CDR3 is TGTGCCAGCAGTTTGATCGTAGGACTAAACACTGAAGCTTTCTTT.

This clone was observed a handful of times. The rearrangement joins TRBV5-1 to TRBJ2-2; 7 positions match TRBD1. Trimming removed 5 bases from V and 3 bases from J; junction bases left unmatched: 4. The CDR3 loop spans 14 amino acids. CDR1 SGHRS and CDR2 YFSETQ come from the germline V gene. The CDR3 loop is CASRWQGDTGELFF. Written as DNA, the CDR3 is TGCGCCAGCAGATGGCAGGGGGACACCGGGGAGCTGTTTTTT.

The chain joins TRBV6-2 or TRBV6-3 to TRBJ1-3; the D is unclear. V was cut by 5 bases and J by 1 base, with 6 bases left in between. The germline V gene has CDR1 MNHEY and CDR2 SVGEGT. The CDR3 length is 13 residues. CDR3: CASSLRSGNTIYF. CDR3 coding DNA: TGTGCCAGCAGTCTCAGATCTGGAAACACCATATATTTT.

V gene TRBV9 combines with J gene TRBJ2-7; 7 nucleotides line up with TRBD2. CDR3 length: 13 residues. V lost 4 bases and J lost 5; bases outside the gene matches: 6. Germline CDR1 and CDR2: SGDLS and YYNGEE. CDR3 in amino acids: CASSLGTIHEQYF. The CDR3 nucleotides read TGTGCCAGCAGCCTCGGGACTATCCACGAGCAGTACTTC.

CDR3 amino acids: CASSRGLAGVHWTDTQYF. The CDR3 nucleotides read TGTGCCAGCAGCCGGGGGCTAGCGGGAGTTCACTGGACAGATACGCAGTATTTT. V gene TRBV7-3 combines with J gene TRBJ2-3, with 10 bases fitting TRBD2. This CDR3 comprises 18 residues. Germline V gene data show CDR1 as SGHTA and CDR2 as FQGTGA. V gave up 5 bases and J gave up 3 bases; unmatched junction bases: 14.

The gene calls are TRBV4-1 and TRBJ2-2; 7 positions agree with TRBD1. This CDR3 is 16 amino acids long. V lost 0 bases to trimming and J lost 7 bases; unmatched junction nucleotides: 8. The V gene's germline CDR1 is MGHRA and CDR2 YSYEKL. This CDR3 is CASSQESGQTYGELFF. The CDR3 DNA reads as TGCGCCAGCAGCCAAGAATCGGGACAGACCTACGGGGAGCTGTTTTTT.

The V gene is TRBV24-1, the J gene TRBJ2-1, with 10 positions matching TRBD2. V dropped 2 bases and J dropped 2; count of bases not matched to a gene: 2. Germline loops: CDR1 KGHDR, CDR2 SFDVKD. The CDR3 consists of 16 residues. In DNA form, the CDR3 reads TGTGCCACCAGTGATTCGGGACTAGCGACCTACAATGAGCAGTTCTTC. This codes for CATSDSGLATYNEQFF.

The V gene is TRBV19, the J gene TRBJ2-2, with 7 bases identical to TRBD2. CDR1 and CDR2 (germline): LNHDA, SQIVND (reference sequence). V was pared by 6 bases and J by 1 base, with 8 bases of the junction left unmatched. The CDR3 loop spans 16 amino acids. CDR3 nucleotides: TGTGCCAGTAGACTCGGCAGCGGGATGAACACCGGGGAGCTGTTTTTT. Translated: CASRLGSGMNTGELFF.

The chain is built from TRBV18 and TRBJ1-6, with 9 bases that match TRBD1. Per germline, CDR1 KGHSH and CDR2 LQKENI. The CDR3 consists of 16 residues. Germline trimming cut 4 bases from V and 5 bases from J; bases unmatched to any gene: 6. CDR3 region: CASSLHRDRDNSPLHF. CDR3 nucleotides: TGTGCCAGCTCACTCCACCGGGACAGGGATAATTCACCCCTCCACTTT.

The sample holds a few counts of this clone. The chain couples TRBV29-1 to TRBJ2-3; 8 nucleotides agree with TRBD1. V lost 2 bases to trimming and J lost 5 bases; unmatched junction nucleotides: 6. From germline, CDR1 is SQVTM and CDR2 ANQGSEA. This CDR3 is 14 amino acids long. CDR3 residues: CSVEYRDRRDTQYF. The CDR3 nucleotides are TGCAGCGTTGAATACAGGGACAGGAGAGATACGCAGTATTTT.